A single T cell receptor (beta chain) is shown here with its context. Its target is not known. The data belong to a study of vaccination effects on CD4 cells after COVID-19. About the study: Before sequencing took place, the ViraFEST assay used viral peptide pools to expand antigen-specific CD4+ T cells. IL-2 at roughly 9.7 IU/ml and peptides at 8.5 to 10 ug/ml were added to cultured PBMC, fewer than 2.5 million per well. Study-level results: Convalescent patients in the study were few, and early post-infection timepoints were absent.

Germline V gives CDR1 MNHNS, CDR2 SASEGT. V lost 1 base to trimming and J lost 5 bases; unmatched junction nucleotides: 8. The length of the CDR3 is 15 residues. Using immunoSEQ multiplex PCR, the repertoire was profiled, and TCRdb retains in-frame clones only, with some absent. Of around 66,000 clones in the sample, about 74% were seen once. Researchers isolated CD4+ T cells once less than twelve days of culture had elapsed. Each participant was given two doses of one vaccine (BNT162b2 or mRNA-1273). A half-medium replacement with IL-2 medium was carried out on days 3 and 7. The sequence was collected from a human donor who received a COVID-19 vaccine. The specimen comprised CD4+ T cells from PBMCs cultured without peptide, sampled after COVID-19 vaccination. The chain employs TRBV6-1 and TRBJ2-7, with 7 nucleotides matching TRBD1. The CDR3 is CASSEVWDSTNEQYV. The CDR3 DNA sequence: TGTGCCAGCAGTGAAGTATGGGACAGTACCAACGAGCAGTACGTC.